In its sample, the clone carrying this TCR beta chain was seen many times. Its antigen is unidentified. CDR1 and CDR2 (germline): MGHDK, SYGVNS. This CDR3 has 16 residues. V was pared by 8 bases and J by 5 bases, with 13 bases of the junction left unmatched. This record belongs to a study of T-cell reconstitution after alpha-beta-depleted transplantation in children. The study, taken as a whole, reports: Recipient T cells and thymic progenitors that survived were the source of the high TCRbeta diversity seen at day 60 in some patients. Among T cells one year after transplant, newly produced cells accounted for most counts and diversity. Roughly two months post-transplant, alpha-beta T cells reportedly originated from several hundred graft clones that had expanded.

Researchers prepared the TCRbeta library using unique molecular identifiers, the study reports. TCRdb reprocessed the PCR reads with MiXCR, giving one entry per CDR3 protein. This sample has around 300,000 distinct CDR3 sequences, with around 10% found just once. The chain has TRBV25-1 and TRBJ2-1; TRBD2 agrees at 9 bases. This specimen was peripheral blood, taken 180 days after TCRalphabeta/CD19-depleted stem cell transplant. The clonotype comes from a male patient under 10 years old who had a stem cell transplant for chronic granulomatous disease, so the T cells may come from the graft donor. In DNA, the CDR3 is TGTGCCAGCGGCCAACTGATAGCGGGAGATGACAATGAGCAGTTCTTC. This codes for CASGQLIAGDDNEQFF.